Sequencing of this T cell receptor (beta chain) was carried out in a study of shared clonotypes between healthy human individuals. Across the whole study: Every donor yielded three CD4 naive, three CD4 memory, two CD8 naive and one CD8 memory plate.

Regarding the study as a whole: Across a handful of donors, naive CD4 shared 5% to 6%, naive CD8 over 3%, memory CD4 roughly 2.4%, memory CD8 under 0.5%.

Only Caucasian adults living in Nashville, Tennessee made up the donor group. As regards this clone: Its antigen remains unidentified.

Germline loops: CDR1 MDHEN, CDR2 SYDVKM. CDR3 length equals 16 residues. Trimming left V 5 bases short and J 0 bases short, with 13 bases between. The authors distributed each subset's genomic DNA evenly over several immunoSEQ plates. Sequencing was performed with immunoSEQ multiplex PCR; in TCRdb, only in-frame clones are kept and a portion is missing. The data show 190,000 or so clones, with approximately 70% seen just once and more than 9% held by the top ten. This chain connects TRBV28 to TRBJ2-2; no definite D call. The clonotype originates from a man aged 30 to 39 in good health. Sequenced material: memory CD4+ T cells sorted from blood. Regarding subset: CD45RA-negative fraction. The CDR3, as DNA: TGTGCCAGCAGTGACGGGCGACGAACGAACACCGGGGAGCTGTTTTTT. Residues: CASSDGRRTNTGELFF.